Following are 21 T cell receptor beta chains from one sample sequenced in a study of Graves' ophthalmopathy and Graves' hyperthyroidism. The study amplified TCR beta CDR3 regions using RNA transcripts. Amplification began with first-round RT-PCR using HTBI primers, then second-round multiplex PCR was performed. TCRdb recomputed calls from the multiplex PCR reads with MiXCR, one row per CDR3 protein. The sample has more than 1,000,000 distinct CDR3 sequences; around a third are singletons. Specimen: peripheral blood or thyroid tissue (not recorded which). These receptors originate from an adult man with Graves' hyperthyroidism.

The table lists this clonotype with many counts. The V gene is TRBV6-2 or TRBV6-3, the J gene TRBJ1-1, with 9 bases that match TRBD1. J gave up 1 base and V 0 bases, and 9 bases lay outside the gene matches. Germline CDR1 is MNHEY and CDR2 is SVGEGT. The CDR3 covers 18 residues. The CDR3 nucleotides are TGTGCCAGCAGTTACTCGATACTCGGGACAGGGCCGAACACTGAAGCTTTCTTT. Amino acids: CASSYSILGTGPNTEAFF.

This chain's CDR3 is CAISDSTGQNGYTF. The DNA for the CDR3 is TGTGCCATCAGTGACTCGACAGGCCAAAATGGCTACACCTTC. The V gene is TRBV10-3, the J gene TRBJ1-2; tentative D call: TRBD1 (6 bases). Germline CDR1 ENHRY, CDR2 SYGVKD. The ends were cut back, 3 bases at V and 6 bases at J, with 14 bases in the middle. The CDR3 sequence is 14 residues long.

There are many counts of this clonotype. The gene calls are TRBV7-2 and TRBJ1-5, with D uncertain. The CDR3 loop spans 16 amino acids. In germline, CDR1 is SGHTA, CDR2 FQGNSA. V lost 4 bases and J 1 base, leaving 14 bases between the germline ends. The CDR3 sequence is CASSSALGVSNQPQHF. The CDR3 nucleotides read TGTGCCAGCAGCTCGGCCCTCGGGGTCAGCAATCAGCCCCAGCATTTT.

This clonotype was recorded at least ten times. This chain connects TRBV12-3 or TRBV12-4 to TRBJ1-5, with 10 bases matching TRBD1. The CDR3 runs to 17 residues. J gave up 3 bases and V 3 bases, and 8 bases lay outside the gene matches. In DNA form, the CDR3 reads TGTGCCAGCAGTTTGGGAGGACAGGGGGGGGACAATCAGCCCCAGCATTTT. This gives the protein CASSLGGQGGDNQPQHF.

This clonotype was detected ten times or more. This chain joins TRBV7-8 and TRBJ2-7, with a weak D call TRBD1 (6 bases). V was clipped by 0 bases and J by 3 bases, with 9 bases between them. In germline, CDR1 is SGHVS, CDR2 FQNEAQ. The CDR3 is 14 residues long. The chain's CDR3 is CASSLASRGYEQYF. For the CDR3, the DNA is TGTGCCAGCAGCTTAGCTTCCAGGGGCTACGAGCAGTACTTC.

Ten or more counts support this clonotype. The chain recombines TRBV7-2 with TRBJ1-3; D gene uncertain. Germline loops: CDR1 SGHTA, CDR2 FQGNSA. The CDR3 runs 14 residues. V was cut by 5 bases and J by 0 bases, with 8 bases left in between. The CDR3, as DNA: TGTGCCAGCAGCCCGCGGACCTCTGGAAACACCATATATTTT. Translation gives CASSPRTSGNTIYF.

The chain employs TRBV5-1 and TRBJ2-7, with D unclear. V lost 0 bases, J lost 5 bases, and 9 bases lay in between. CDR1 is SGHRS, CDR2 YFSETQ, per germline. The CDR3 runs to 13 residues. The CDR3 bases are TGCGCCAGCAGCTTGGACCCTGGGAACGAGCAGTACTTC. It is translated as CASSLDPGNEQYF.

J is TRBJ2-1 and V is TRBV7-4; TRBD1 is a possible D gene (6 bases). Looked up from germline, CDR1 is SGHVT and CDR2 is SQSDAQ. V was cut by 1 base and J by 4 bases, with 14 bases left in between. This CDR3 has 16 residues. The CDR3: CASSLEGDAGYNEQFF. CDR3 bases: TGTGCCAGCAGCTTAGAGGGGGACGCCGGGTACAATGAGCAGTTCTTC.

Note on this clonotype: One junction end does not reproduce the germline sequence, and a read error may be involved. This rearrangement joins TRBV10-3 to TRBJ1-2, with D unclear. Germline CDR1 ENHRY, CDR2 SYGVKD. This CDR3 has 13 amino acids. CDR3 sequence reads: CASSNLNPYGYTF. CDR3 coding DNA: TGTGCCAGCAGTAACCTGAACCCTTATGGCTACACCTTC.

This sequence joins TRBV5-1 and TRBJ2-7; TRBD1 is a possible D gene (5 bases). The CDR3 sequence is 18 residues long. The V gene's germline CDR1 is SGHRS and CDR2 YFSETQ. The V gene lost 3 bases and the J gene lost 4 bases, with 26 bases spanning the gap. The CDR3 nucleotides read TGCGCCAGCAGCTCCCCTCGACAAGGGGCTCCCTCGGATTACGAGCAGTACTTC. Its protein is CASSSPRQGAPSDYEQYF.

This clonotype was observed at least ten times. The V and J genes are TRBV12-3 or TRBV12-4 and TRBJ1-2, with D possibly matching TRBD1 (6 bases). With 3 bases removed from V and 6 bases from J, the gap between germline ends came to 14 bases. This CDR3 is 14 amino acids long. The CDR3 sequence: CASSLGTREHGYTF. CDR3 bases: TGTGCCAGCAGTTTGGGGACACGGGAACATGGCTACACCTTC.

The chain couples TRBV29-1 to TRBJ1-1, with TRBD1 identical over 8 bases. CDR3 length: 12 residues. Per the germline V gene, CDR1 is SQVTM and CDR2 is ANQGSEA. The J segment lost 5 bases and the V segment lost 8 bases, leaving 7 bases of the junction unmatched. The CDR3 sequence is CSIGQGGTEAFF. CDR3 DNA: TGCAGCATTGGACAGGGCGGGACTGAAGCTTTCTTT.

Many counts were recorded for this clonotype. The chain uses TRBV29-1 and TRBJ1-1, with unresolved D. Trimming cost V 5 bases and J 2 bases, with 12 bases left between them. The CDR3 is 13 residues long. Germline CDR1 reads SQVTM; CDR2 reads ANQGSEA. The CDR3, as DNA: TGCAGCGTTTCTTCGGCCTCTAACACTGAAGCTTTCTTT. Encoded protein: CSVSSASNTEAFF.

Worth noting for this clonotype: This may be a read error, as it is one base from a much larger clone. The chain combines TRBV6-6 with TRBJ1-1; D not resolved. The V end was cut by 6 bases, the J end by 2 bases, with 13 bases between. Germline lookup yields CDR1 MNHNY and CDR2 SVGAGI (reference sequence). CDR3 length: 14 amino acids. The CDR3 loop reads CASRIVSGNTEAFF. In DNA, the CDR3 is TGTGCCAGCAGAATAGTTTCGGGAAACACTGAAGCTTTCTTT.

This chain's CDR3 is CASSQDPPGQGSKETQYF. The CDR3 DNA reads as TGTGCCAGCAGCCAAGATCCCCCAGGACAGGGTTCGAAGGAGACCCAGTACTTC. The rearrangement uses TRBV3-1 and TRBJ2-5; TRBD1 aligns across 8 bases. V lost 0 bases and J lost 5; bases outside the gene matches: 14. The CDR3 has 18 residues. Germline values: CDR1 LGHDT, CDR2 YNNKEL (reference sequence).

On this clonotype itself: An end of the junction differs from the germline gene, which may be a read error. The chain joins TRBV10-2 to TRBJ2-5; D tentatively reads TRBD1 or TRBD2 (7 bases each). The CDR3 contains 15 residues. CDR1 is WSHSY and CDR2 is SAAADI in the germline V gene. CDR3 coding DNA: TGTGCCAGCAGTTTCCAGGGGGGGACCCAAGAGACCCAGTACTTC. It encodes CASSFQGGTQETQYF.

The rearrangement uses TRBV11-2 and TRBJ2-5; TRBD2 matches 9 bases. The CDR3 extends over 14 amino acids. The junction had 7 bases not matched to a gene; V was cut back by 6 bases and J by 5 bases. Germline V CDR1 and CDR2: SGHAT, FQNNGV. CDR3: CASRVTSGSETQYF. The CDR3 region has the DNA TGTGCCAGCAGGGTGACTAGCGGCTCGGAGACCCAGTACTTC.

Concerning this clonotype itself: A much larger clone differs from this one at a single base, so this may be a read error. Given the absence of the conserved phenylalanine or tryptophan at the CDR3 end, a read error is likely. This chain joins TRBV4-2 and TRBJ2-7; 12 bases fit TRBD2. The CDR3 covers 16 residues. Germline trimming cut 1 base from V and 4 bases from J; bases unmatched to any gene: 5. Germline lookup yields CDR1 LGHNA and CDR2 YNFKEQ. This chain's CDR3 is CASSQVATSGSYEQYL. The CDR3 DNA sequence: TGTGCCAGCAGCCAAGTGGCGACTAGCGGGAGTTACGAGCAGTACCTC.

The V and J genes are TRBV6-1 and TRBJ2-7, with D perhaps matching TRBD1 or TRBD2 (6 bases each). This CDR3 spans 13 amino acids. Germline V gene data show CDR1 as MNHNS and CDR2 as SASEGT. The germline V and J ends were trimmed by 10 bases and 3 bases, with 16 bases remaining between them. The CDR3 DNA is TGTGCCACCAGGGAGGTCAGGGGCTACGAGCAGTACTTC. Its translation is CATREVRGYEQYF.

The V call is TRBV10-3, the J call TRBJ1-5; tentatively, D is TRBD1 (5 bases). Germline V lookup: CDR1 ENHRY, CDR2 SYGVKD. The CDR3 covers 13 residues. V lost 2 bases and J 4 bases, leaving 6 bases between the germline ends. The CDR3 protein is CAISEGANQPQHF. The CDR3 DNA reads TGTGCCATCAGTGAGGGGGCTAATCAGCCCCAGCATTTT.

This clonotype was found a few times. V gene TRBV10-2 combines with J gene TRBJ2-5; 11 bases line up with TRBD2. The germline V gene encodes CDR1 WSHSY and CDR2 SAAADI. The CDR3 runs to 16 residues. V dropped 4 bases and J dropped 1; count of bases not matched to a gene: 5. CDR3 sequence (DNA): TGCGCCAGCAGTGCCGGACTAGCGGGCCCCCAAGAGACCCAGTACTTC. This translates into CASSAGLAGPQETQYF.